Shown below are 5 T cell receptor beta chains from a single sample sequenced in a study of blood T cells in healthy people across ages. The second PCR ran 7 to 11 cycles with a sample-barcoded 5' primer and J-beta primers. MiXCR was run by TCRdb on the 5' RACE reads, yielding one entry per CDR3 protein. Of about a million distinct CDR3 sequences listed, 45% to 60% were seen once; the top ten hold about a fifth. What was sequenced was blood. The receptors shown here come from an older woman in good health.

The rearrangement uses TRBV5-1 and TRBJ1-5; D gene uncertain. Trimming took 5 bases from V and 7 from J, leaving 10 bases between them. CDR1 SGHRS and CDR2 YFSETQ come from the germline V gene. The CDR3 runs 12 residues. The CDR3 here is CASRQVGQPQHF. CDR3 coding DNA: TGCGCCAGCAGACAAGTCGGCCAGCCCCAGCATTTT.

The gene calls are TRBV20-1 and TRBJ2-1; 12 positions agree with TRBD2. Per germline, CDR1 DFQATT and CDR2 SNEGSKA (reference sequence). V lost 1 base to trimming and J lost 4 bases; unmatched junction nucleotides: 8. This CDR3 has 17 amino acids. CDR3 DNA: TGCAGTGCTAGAGCCCTACTAGCGGGAGGCGGTTACAATGAGCAGTTCTTC. Translating it yields CSARALLAGGGYNEQFF.

The V and J genes are TRBV28 and TRBJ2-1; D is possibly TRBD1 (6 bases). V was pared by 7 bases and J by 7 bases, with 14 bases between. The length of the CDR3 is 13 residues. Germline CDR1 is MDHEN and CDR2 is SYDVKM. CDR3 nucleotide sequence: TGTGCCAGCACTCTCCAGGGGTTGAATGAGCAGTTCTTC. This encodes CASTLQGLNEQFF.

This chain joins TRBV14 and TRBJ1-2; D is unclear. The CDR3 is 15 residues long. V gave up 0 bases and J gave up 5 bases, with 13 bases separating them. The germline CDR1 and CDR2 sequences are SGHDN and FVKESK. CDR3 residues: CASSQEVQSPYGYTF. Written as DNA, the CDR3 is TGTGCCAGCAGCCAAGAAGTCCAATCCCCTTATGGCTACACCTTC. The entire variable domain, with the rest obtained from reference TRBV14 and TRBJ1-2, is as follows: EAGVTQFPSHSVIEKGQTVTLRCDPISGHDNLYWYRRVMGKEIKFLLHFVKESKQDESGMPNNRFLAERTGGTYSTLKVQPAELEDSGVYFCASSQEVQSPYGYTFGSGTRLTVV.

This chain connects TRBV28 to TRBJ2-5, with unresolved D. The V and J ends lost 1 base and 4 bases respectively, with 19 bases between them. The CDR3 runs to 17 residues. Germline V gene data show CDR1 as MDHEN and CDR2 as SYDVKM. The CDR3 DNA reads as TGTGCCAGCAGTTTATTTCTAGATAACATTAGTACAGAGACCCAGTACTTC. This translates into CASSLFLDNISTETQYF.